This T cell receptor beta chain was sequenced in a study of low-dose radiotherapy and immunotherapy resistance in tumors. Study-level background: The study gave patients oral aspirin 300 mg daily for four cycles from cycle 1 day 1.

This clonotype has at least ten counts. With TRAV- and TRBV-specific primers, first-strand cDNA was made, covering the alpha and beta chains. With a V-primer adapter and a constant-region primer, TCRs were amplified for around 20 PCR cycles. A single record per CDR3 protein comes from TCRdb applying MiXCR to the reads. The table has under 70,000 distinct CDR3 sequences, around 23% seen once; the top ten hold 6.7%. V shed 0 bases and J shed 5 bases, with 5 bases lying between them. Germline CDR1 MNHEY, CDR2 SVGEGT. This CDR3 has 13 amino acids. Stated time point: after trial treatment. The treatment was: LDRT plus nivolumab, ipilimumab, low-dose cyclophosphamide and aspirin (RACIN trial).

This specimen consisted of PBMCs, obtained after low-dose radiotherapy plus immunotherapy. The clonotype originates from a male donor with prostate cancer. J is TRBJ2-1 and V is TRBV6-2 or TRBV6-3; D unresolved. The DNA for the CDR3 is TGTGCCAGCAGTTACTCGATCCACAATGAGCAGTTCTTC. Its protein product is CASSYSIHNEQFF.